The next 8 T cell receptor beta chains were all read from a single sample in a study of shared clonotypes between healthy human individuals. Generated by immunoSEQ multiplex PCR, the TCRdb table keeps only in-frame clones and is missing some. The data contain approximately 1,000,000 clones, around 82% of them singletons. Sequenced sample: memory CD4+ T cells from PBMCs. Subset indicated: CD45RA-negative fraction. The receptors shown here come from a man aged 18-30 years in good health. Some clones in this sample may be carry-over from other donors' samples.

This clone was detected only a few times. This chain joins TRBV11-3 and TRBJ2-1, with 9 bases matching TRBD2. Losses at the gene ends were 6 bases for V and 7 bases for J; bases not matched to a gene: 7. The germline V gene encodes CDR1 SGHNT and CDR2 YENEEA. The length of the CDR3 is 14 residues. The CDR3 here is CASSYYGLANEQFF. The CDR3 region has the DNA TGTGCCAGCAGTTACTATGGACTAGCGAATGAGCAGTTCTTC. Supplemented by reference TRBV11-3 and TRBJ2-1, the full variable domain reads EAGVVQSPRYKIIEKKQPVAFWCNPISGHNTLYWYLQNLGQGPELLIRYENEEAVDDSQLPKDRFSAERLKGVDSTLKIQPAELGDSAVYLCASSYYGLANEQFFGPGTRLTVL.

To note about this clone: Other nucleotide sequences in the sample specify the same CDR3. This rearrangement joins TRBV28 to TRBJ2-2; 10 nucleotides match TRBD2. V shed 4 bases, J shed 5 bases, and the junction held 4 bases outside the gene matches. This CDR3 has 15 amino acids. Germline V gene sequence: CDR1 MDHEN, CDR2 SYDVKM. CDR3 amino acids: CASSSSGRGTGELFF. The CDR3, as DNA: TGTGCCAGCAGTTCTAGCGGGAGAGGAACCGGGGAGCTGTTTTTT.

This clone appeared a few times. This rearrangement joins TRBV4-3 to TRBJ2-5, with 7 bases fitting TRBD2. Germline lookup yields CDR1 LGHNA and CDR2 YSLEER. The CDR3 extends over 15 amino acids. V dropped 3 bases and J dropped 1; count of bases not matched to a gene: 5. CDR3 region: CASSHDRLAQETQYF. CDR3 sequence (DNA): TGCGCCAGCAGCCATGACCGACTAGCCCAAGAGACCCAGTACTTC.

This clone appeared once. This specimen includes other DNA sequences encoding the same CDR3. This chain connects TRBV9 to TRBJ2-7; D remains ambiguous. The V and J ends lost 0 bases and 6 bases respectively, with 10 bases between them. This CDR3 contains 13 residues. Germline V gene sequence: CDR1 SGDLS, CDR2 YYNGEE. The DNA of the CDR3 is TGTGCCAGCAGCGTAGCTCCAGGCGGCGAGCAGTACTTC. It translates to CASSVAPGGEQYF. Looking up the rest from reference TRBV9 and TRBJ2-7 gives the full variable domain: DSGVTQTPKHLITATGQRVTLRCSPRSGDLSVYWYQQSLDQGLQFLIQYYNGEERAKGNILERFSAQQFPDLHSELNLSSLELGDSALYFCASSVAPGGEQYFGPGTRLTVT.

The chain employs TRBV4-1 and TRBJ2-5; 8 bases match TRBD2. This CDR3 is built from 14 residues. Looked up from germline, CDR1 is MGHRA and CDR2 is YSYEKL. Unmatched junction bases numbered 5, after V lost 4 bases and J lost 4 bases. CDR3 DNA: TGCGCCAGCAGCCCCGGGAGGGCCGGAGAGACCCAGTACTTC. Translated, it gives CASSPGRAGETQYF.

This chain links TRBV13 with TRBJ2-5; a weak D match, TRBD2 (5 bases). This CDR3 region has 12 residues. Deletions cut 4 bases from V and 7 bases from J, with 10 bases between. Germline-derived CDR1 and CDR2 are PRHDT and FYEKMQ (reference sequence). CDR3 loop: CASSSLRGTQYF. The DNA of the CDR3 is TGTGCCAGCAGCTCCCTCCGGGGGACCCAGTACTTC.

V is TRBV2 and J is TRBJ2-7; 7 positions match TRBD2. The CDR3 length is 12 residues. The V gene's germline CDR1 is SNHLY and CDR2 FYNNEI. Unmatched junction bases numbered 6, after V lost 7 bases and J lost 6 bases. The CDR3 sequence: CASTGRRVEQYF. CDR3 sequence (DNA): TGTGCCAGCACCGGGAGGAGGGTCGAGCAGTACTTC.

This clone was observed a few times. The chain couples TRBV6-1 to TRBJ2-5; D gene ambiguous. The CDR3 is 13 residues long. V lost 7 bases, J lost 1 base, and 10 bases lay in between. The germline CDR1 and CDR2 sequences are MNHNS and SASEGT. The CDR3 loop reads CASTKTLQETQYF. CDR3 bases: TGTGCCAGCACTAAGACCCTCCAAGAGACCCAGTACTTC.